The clone carrying this TCR beta chain was seen ten or more times. A junction end diverges from the germline sequence, so it may reflect a read error. Germline CDR1 is SGHRS and CDR2 is YFSETQ. The CDR3 length is 14 residues. This sample is drawn from a study of T cells after yellow fever vaccination. TCRdb re-analysed the 5' RACE reads in MiXCR, keeping a single row per CDR3 protein. This sample yields about 47,000 distinct CDR3 sequences, of which about 7.9% are seen a single time; 25% to 30% belongs to the top ten. Sample: CD8+ T cells sorted from PBMCs, taken approximately 16 days after the first yellow fever vaccination. The source is a man aged 18 to 30 who received the YFV17D yellow fever vaccine. The J gene is TRBJ2-1, the V gene TRBV5-1; possibly TRBD2 for D (5 bases). The CDR3 is CASSLEGSYNEQFF. As DNA, the CDR3 is TGTGCCAGCAGCTTAGAGGGCTCGTACAATGAGCAGTTCTTC.